The 18 T cell receptor beta chains below were found in one sample sequenced in a study of shared clonotypes between healthy human individuals. The repertoire was sequenced with immunoSEQ multiplex PCR; TCRdb's copy has only in-frame clones and lacks some. In the table there are 2,100,000 or so clones, approximately 96% of which are singletons. Material: naive CD4+ T cells sorted from blood. Subset in this sample: CD45RA+ positively selected. All receptors come from a man younger than 30 in good health.

The chain uses TRBV28 and TRBJ1-2; TRBD1 agrees at 7 bases. The J segment lost 4 bases and the V segment lost 4 bases, leaving 9 bases of the junction unmatched. The germline CDR1 and CDR2 sequences are MDHEN and SYDVKM. The CDR3 length is 15 residues. The CDR3 DNA sequence: TGTGCCAGCAGTTCAGACTCCGGGACAGCCTATGGCTACACCTTC. Protein sequence: CASSSDSGTAYGYTF.

This chain connects TRBV29-1 to TRBJ2-1; D is unclear. The CDR3 is 11 residues long. Germline V gives CDR1 SQVTM, CDR2 ANQGSEA. V was trimmed by 5 bases and J by 7 bases, leaving 9 bases between them. CDR3 bases: TGCAGCGTTAATGTAGGAAATGAGCAGTTCTTC. Encoded protein: CSVNVGNEQFF.

This chain links TRBV4-1 with TRBJ1-4; TRBD1 is a possible D gene (6 bases). V shed 1 base and J shed 8 bases, with 20 bases lying between them. This CDR3 is built from 17 residues. Germline V gene data show CDR1 as MGHRA and CDR2 as YSYEKL. The CDR3 reads CASSQVRIDRHREKLFF. The CDR3, as DNA: TGCGCCAGCAGCCAAGTTCGAATCGACAGGCACAGGGAAAAACTGTTTTTT.

This clone was seen only once. V usage is TRBV30 and J usage is TRBJ2-5; a weak D match, TRBD2 (5 bases). The CDR3 runs 15 residues. Germline CDR1 and CDR2: GTSNPN and SVGIG (reference sequence). V lost 0 bases and J 2 bases, leaving 13 bases between the germline ends. This CDR3 reads CAWSVPRTPQETQYF. The CDR3 DNA sequence: TGTGCCTGGAGTGTACCCCGGACTCCACAAGAGACCCAGTACTTC.

This chain links TRBV2 with TRBJ1-5; 7 positions agree with TRBD1. V lost 6 bases and J lost 6; bases outside the gene matches: 11. CDR1 is SNHLY, CDR2 FYNNEI, per germline. This CDR3 is built from 15 residues. As DNA, the CDR3 is TGTGCCAGCAGGACAACAGGGGCTCTCCCTCAGCCCCAGCATTTT. Translated, it gives CASRTTGALPQPQHF.

This clone was observed a single time. V gene TRBV7-6 combines with J gene TRBJ2-1; D possibly corresponds to TRBD2 (7 bases). Looked up from germline, CDR1 is SGHVS and CDR2 is FNYEAQ. V lost 1 base to trimming and J lost 0 bases, with 13 bases between them. CDR3 length: 17 amino acids. CDR3: CASSLEAGASSYNEQFF. The CDR3 DNA follows: TGTGCCAGCAGCTTAGAGGCGGGGGCCTCCTCCTACAATGAGCAGTTCTTC.

The chain recombines TRBV6-6 with TRBJ1-4; D gene uncertain. The CDR3 is made up of 14 amino acids. Deletions cut 5 bases from V and 3 bases from J, with 10 bases between. CDR1 is MNHNY, CDR2 SVGAGI, per germline (reference sequence). DNA of the CDR3: TGTGCCAGCAGTCCCCGAGGGTCTAATGAAAAACTGTTTTTT. Residues: CASSPRGSNEKLFF.

V gene TRBV5-6 combines with J gene TRBJ1-6; weak D call: TRBD1 (6 bases). The germline V and J ends were trimmed by 4 bases and 0 bases, with 17 bases remaining between them. CDR3 length: 18 residues. CDR1 is SGHDT and CDR2 is YYEEEE in the germline V gene. The CDR3 region has the DNA TGTGCCAGCAGCCGAACCCAGACAGGCCGCTCCTATAATTCACCCCTCCACTTT. It encodes CASSRTQTGRSYNSPLHF.

This rearrangement joins TRBV7-9 to TRBJ2-1, with D unclear. The germline V and J ends were trimmed by 6 bases and 1 base, with 16 bases remaining between them. The CDR3 is 16 amino acids. Germline lookup yields CDR1 SEHNR and CDR2 FQNEAQ (reference sequence). The CDR3 region has the DNA TGTGCCAGCAGTTCATCGCCAGGTACATCCTACAATGAGCAGTTCTTC. As protein: CASSSSPGTSYNEQFF. Filled out from reference TRBV7-9 and TRBJ2-1, the complete variable domain reads DTGVSQNPRHKITKRGQNVTFRCDPISEHNRLYWYRQTLGQGPEFLTYFQNEAQLEKSRLLSDRFSAERPKGSFSTLEIQRTEQGDSAMYLCASSSSPGTSYNEQFFGPGTRLTVL.

The V and J genes are TRBV6-5 and TRBJ2-7; D is unresolved. V dropped 1 base and J dropped 0 bases, with 10 bases sitting between them. Germline assignment: CDR1 MNHEY and CDR2 SVGAGI. The CDR3 sequence is 15 residues long. CDR3 in amino acids: CASSYFGQLSYEQYF. CDR3 nucleotide sequence: TGTGCCAGCAGTTACTTTGGGCAGCTCTCCTACGAGCAGTACTTC.

The gene calls are TRBV5-1 and TRBJ2-1; 11 nucleotides match TRBD2. This CDR3 is 17 amino acids long. The V gene's germline CDR1 is SGHRS and CDR2 YFSETQ. The junction had 10 bases not matched to a gene; V was cut back by 1 base and J by 7 bases. The CDR3 region is CASSLTPTSGSGNEQFF. The CDR3 DNA reads TGCGCCAGCAGCTTGACCCCAACTAGCGGGAGCGGGAATGAGCAGTTCTTC.

This sequence joins TRBV7-3 and TRBJ1-1; D is perhaps TRBD1 (5 bases). CDR1 is SGHTA, CDR2 FQGTGA, per germline. The CDR3 has 13 amino acids. The V gene lost 5 bases and the J gene lost 0 bases, with 7 bases spanning the gap. In DNA, the CDR3 is TGTGCCAGCAGCCAACAGGTGAACACTGAAGCTTTCTTT. Its protein product is CASSQQVNTEAFF.

V and J are TRBV28 and TRBJ2-5; D unclear. V lost 5 bases and J 0 bases, leaving 13 bases between the germline ends. Germline assignment: CDR1 MDHEN and CDR2 SYDVKM. The CDR3 runs to 15 residues. Here the CDR3 DNA reads TGTGCCAGCAGTCCTCCCGGCAGGCACCAAGAGACCCAGTACTTC. Translation gives CASSPPGRHQETQYF.

The CDR3 is CASSPRDRGITEAFF. CDR3 DNA sequence: TGTGCCAGCAGCCCCCGGGACAGGGGTATCACTGAAGCTTTCTTT. This chain links TRBV5-6 with TRBJ1-1; 10 nucleotides align to TRBD1. V was clipped by 4 bases and J by 4 bases; unmatched bases: 7. The CDR3 spans 15 residues. CDR1 SGHDT and CDR2 YYEEEE come from the germline V gene. Variable domain in full (rest from reference TRBV5-6 and TRBJ1-1): DAGVTQSPTHLIKTRGQQVTLRCSPKSGHDTVSWYQQALGQGPQFIFQYYEEEERQRGNFPDRFSGHQFPNYSSELNVNALLLGDSALYLCASSPRDRGITEAFFGQGTRLTVV.

CDR3 in DNA: TGTGCCAGCAGCCAAAAGAGCGCAGGGGGGCTAGACGAGCAGTACTTC. It specifies CASSQKSAGGLDEQYF. This rearrangement joins TRBV4-2 to TRBJ2-7; TRBD1 is a possible D gene (7 bases). V dropped 2 bases and J dropped 5 bases, with 19 bases sitting between them. Germline CDR1 reads LGHNA; CDR2 reads YNFKEQ. CDR3 length: 16 amino acids.

The CDR3 here is CASSEKSWRLSLWYEQYF. In DNA, the CDR3 is TGTGCCAGCAGTGAAAAAAGTTGGCGTTTAAGCTTGTGGTACGAGCAGTACTTC. J is TRBJ2-7 and V is TRBV25-1; D call uncertain. Looked up from germline, CDR1 is MGHDK and CDR2 is SYGVNS. This CDR3 has 18 amino acids. V lost 2 bases and J 4 bases, leaving 24 bases between the germline ends.

The V gene is TRBV6-4, the J gene TRBJ1-1; unclear D gene. Germline V gene sequence: CDR1 MRHNA, CDR2 SNTAGT. The CDR3 has 14 amino acids. V lost 0 bases, J lost 2 bases, and 7 bases lay in between. The CDR3 sequence: CASSDSHLNTEAFF. The CDR3 DNA follows: TGTGCCAGCAGTGACTCACACCTTAACACTGAAGCTTTCTTT.

This chain joins TRBV7-9 and TRBJ1-2; a possible D gene is TRBD1 (5 bases). Trimming took 5 bases from V and 6 from J, leaving 10 bases between them. CDR3 length: 12 amino acids. The germline V gene has CDR1 SEHNR and CDR2 FQNEAQ (reference sequence). The CDR3 is CASSPGGDGYTF. Written as DNA, the CDR3 is TGTGCCAGCAGCCCCGGGGGTGATGGCTACACCTTC.